Listed below are T cell receptor beta chains from one sample, sequenced in a study of T cell responses to AZD1222 COVID-19 vaccine. TCRdb keeps only in-frame clones here, not all; method: immunoSEQ multiplex PCR. The top ten clones hold 4.2% of a sample with 100,000 to 150,000 clones, around 92% of them seen once. This specimen was peripheral blood, taken on day 0 of AZD1222 vaccination. Every receptor here comes from an adult in good health. Each CDR3 is given with its conserved first and last residue. D genes are given only for firm matches. For some rows the clone size is stated as once, few or many, or as a class when expanded; others skip it.

>TRBV7-7|-|TRBD1|TRBJ2-7
TGTGCTAGCAGCTTTGGGACAGGGAATTCTTACGAGCAGTACTTC
CASSFGTGNSYEQYF
>TRBV7-2|-|TRBD1|TRBJ2-4
TGTGCCAGCATCGACAGGGTGAACATTCAGTACTTC
CASIDRVNIQYF
>TRBV4-1|-|TRBD1|TRBJ2-1
TGCGCCAGCAGCCCTTGGACAGGTGTTAACAATGAGCAGTTCTTC
CASSPWTGVNNEQFF
>TRBV28|-|TRBD1|TRBJ1-2
TGTGCCAGCAGAGGACAGGTATACGGTGGCTACACCTTC
CASRGQVYGGYTF
>TRBV11-2|-|-|TRBJ2-7
TGTGCCAGCAGCTTAGATTTGGCAGGGGCCCACGAGCAGTACTTC
CASSLDLAGAHEQYF
>TRBV7-3|-|-|TRBJ2-3
TGTGCCAGCAGCCTTAAACCTTCAGATACGCAGTATTTT
CASSLKPSDTQYF
>TRBV27|-|-|TRBJ1-1
TGTGCCGGGGACGACACTGAAGCTTTCTTT
CAGDDTEAFF
>TRBV28|-|-|TRBJ2-7
TGTGCCAGCAGTTCAGGGATCTACGAGCAGTACTTC
CASSSGIYEQYF
>TRBV5-4|-|-|TRBJ2-5
TGTGCCAGCAGCCCCCGATCCCAAGAGACCCAGTACTTC
CASSPRSQETQYF
>TRBV11-2|many|-|TRBJ1-1
TGTGCCAGCAGCTTAGTCGCAGTGGAAGCGGCTTTCTTT
CASSLVAVEAAFF
>TRBV28|few|TRBD2|TRBJ2-2
TGTGCCAGCAGTTTATGGGTCCTAGCGGGAGGTCCCGGGGAGCTGTTTTTT
CASSLWVLAGGPGELFF
>TRBV7-9|-|-|TRBJ1-5
TGTGCCAGCACCTTCGGATTGAGCAATCAGCCCCAGCATTTT
CASTFGLSNQPQHF
>TRBV18|-|-|TRBJ2-7
TGTGCCAGCTCACCGTCAATGGGAGGATTCGCCTACGAGCAGTACTTC
CASSPSMGGFAYEQYF
>TRBV12-5|-|-|TRBJ1-1
TGTGCTAGTGGTATGGGCCACACTGAAGCTTTCTTT
CASGMGHTEAFF
>TRBV28|-|-|TRBJ1-1
TGTGCCAGCATCGCTACCCAGGGGTTCACTGAAGCTTTCTTT
CASIATQGFTEAFF
>TRBV6-5|once|TRBD1|TRBJ2-7
TGTGCCAGCAGAATTAGCCGGGACAGGGTCCACGAGCAGTACTTC
CASRISRDRVHEQYF
>TRBV7-2|-|-|TRBJ1-5
TGTGCCAGCAGCCCCCCGGGGGCCCCCAATCAGCCCCAGCATTTT
CASSPPGAPNQPQHF
>TRBV27|-|TRBD2|TRBJ2-1
TGTGCCAGCCGTCGGGAGGCGACCTACAATGAGCAGTTCTTC
CASRREATYNEQFF
>TRBV2|-|TRBD2|TRBJ2-2
TGTGCCAGCAGTGGGACTAGCACCGGGGAGCTGTTTTTT
CASSGTSTGELFF
>TRBV6-6|-|-|TRBJ1-2
TGTGCCACCCATCCAGGGCTACATGGCTACACCTTC
CATHPGLHGYTF
>TRBV7-6|once|-|TRBJ2-1
TGTGCCAGCAGCCGTCGGACGGATAGACACAACCAGAGCTCCTACAATGAGCAGTTCTTC
CASSRRTDRHNQSSYNEQFF
>TRBV4-1|-|TRBD1|TRBJ1-4
TGCGCCAGCAGCCCAGGGACAGGGGGTAGGAAGCTGTTTTTT
CASSPGTGGRKLFF
>TRBV30|once|-|TRBJ1-1
TGTGCCTGGAGTGAGGGGTACACTGAAGCTTTCTTT
CAWSEGYTEAFF
>TRBV19|-|-|TRBJ2-1
TGTGCCAGTAGTCCTCTCCAGGGGCGGGGGTACAATGAGCAGTTCTTC
CASSPLQGRGYNEQFF
>TRBV7-3|-|-|TRBJ2-5
TGTGCCAGCAGCTCGGACCCTCAAGAGACCCAGTACTTC
CASSSDPQETQYF
>TRBV18|-|TRBD1|TRBJ2-1
TGTGCCAGCTCATCGGGACAGGGCTCCTACAATGAGCAGTTCTTC
CASSSGQGSYNEQFF